Below are 5 T cell receptor beta chains sequenced from a single sample in a study of shared clonotypes between healthy human individuals (dated by TCRdb to 2020 to 2022). Library method: the immunoSEQ multiplex PCR assay. TCRdb obtained this table from immuneACCESS and retained in-frame rearrangements with V and J assigned. These tables miss some clones; where compared with another copy, unresolved V genes account for less than half of the shortfall, and the remainder is unexplained. The sample profile shows 450,000 to 500,000 clones; 70% to 80% of them were found once. Together, the top ten hold around 12% of the sample. The specimen was PBMCs. The origin of the receptors is a middle-aged woman in good health. Some clones in this sample may be carry-over from other donors' samples.

The J gene is TRBJ1-5, the V gene TRBV6-1; a weak D match, TRBD1 (5 bases). The V and J ends lost 2 bases and 6 bases respectively, with 8 bases between them. The CDR3 is 13 residues long. CDR1 MNHNS and CDR2 SASEGT come from the germline V gene. CDR3 residues: CASSEIGVQPQHF. Here the CDR3 DNA reads TGTGCCAGCAGTGAAATAGGGGTTCAGCCCCAGCATTTT.

The chain has TRBV28 and TRBJ2-7; 7 positions match TRBD1. This CDR3 is built from 14 residues. Trimming removed 4 bases from V and 3 bases from J; junction bases left unmatched: 6. Germline V gene data show CDR1 as MDHEN and CDR2 as SYDVKM. The CDR3 here is CASSSGTELYEQYF. In DNA form, the CDR3 reads TGTGCCAGCAGTTCCGGGACAGAACTCTACGAGCAGTACTTC.

J is TRBJ2-7 and V is TRBV5-4; D gene uncertain. Looked up from germline, CDR1 is SGHNT and CDR2 is YYREEE (reference sequence). This CDR3 comprises 15 residues. Between the trimmed V and J ends, which lost 0 bases and 0 bases, there was a span of 10 bases. DNA for the CDR3: TGTGCCAGCAGCTTGGATAGCCGGAGCTCCTACGAGCAGTACTTC. Residues: CASSLDSRSSYEQYF.

The CDR3 loop reads CASGPGTYEQYF. As DNA, the CDR3 is TGTGCCAGCGGCCCGGGTACCTACGAGCAGTACTTC. The rearrangement links TRBV6-6 to TRBJ2-7; D ambiguous. Germline assignment: CDR1 MNHNY and CDR2 SVGAGI (reference sequence). CDR3 size: 12 residues. V lost 8 bases, J lost 2 bases, and 10 bases lay in between.

The chain carries TRBV28 and TRBJ2-1, with 11 bases aligning to TRBD2. V lost 8 bases and J lost 0; bases outside the gene matches: 3. Germline loops: CDR1 MDHEN, CDR2 SYDVKM. The CDR3 has 15 residues. CDR3 DNA sequence: TGTGCCAGCTTAACTAGCGGGAGCTCCTACAATGAGCAGTTCTTC. This encodes CASLTSGSSYNEQFF.